One sample yielded the 24 T cell receptor beta chains listed below, sequenced in a study of T cells in Graves' hyperthyroidism and ophthalmopathy. The CDR3 regions of TCR beta were amplified from RNA transcripts. The TCR CDR3 first-round RT-PCR relied on the HTBI primer set. MiXCR, applied by TCRdb to the multiplex PCR reads, yields one record per CDR3 protein. The sample lists about 640,000 distinct CDR3 sequences; 20% to 25% were seen once. Sequences were obtained from blood. Source of these receptors: a man younger than 45 with Graves' ophthalmopathy.

This clonotype occurred many times. V usage is TRBV3-1 and J usage is TRBJ1-5; 9 nucleotides line up with TRBD1. The CDR3 totals 19 residues. After removal of 0 bases from V and 4 bases from J, the junction contained 13 bases not matched to a gene. Germline values: CDR1 LGHDT, CDR2 YNNKEL (reference sequence). CDR3 nucleotides: TGTGCCAGCAGCCAAGATTTCCCGGGACAGGGTACGATGAATCAGCCCCAGCATTTT. It specifies CASSQDFPGQGTMNQPQHF.

This clonotype was detected ten times or more. This chain connects TRBV6-6 to TRBJ2-1; D perhaps matches TRBD2 (5 bases). The V gene's germline CDR1 is MNHNY and CDR2 SVGAGI (reference sequence). CDR3 size: 17 residues. V was trimmed by 0 bases and J by 7 bases, leaving 19 bases between them. CDR3 in DNA: TGTGCCAGCAGTTACTCCGGACTCGGACTTGCTCTGAATGAGCAGTTCTTC. Translated: CASSYSGLGLALNEQFF.

The rearrangement links TRBV11-3 to TRBJ2-3; 14 bases fit TRBD2. This CDR3 is built from 17 residues. J lost 4 bases, V lost 1 base, and 4 bases had no gene match. From germline, CDR1 is SGHNT and CDR2 YENEEA. CDR3 protein: CASSLGGLAGDPDTQYF. The CDR3 nucleotides are TGTGCCAGCAGCTTAGGGGGACTAGCGGGAGATCCAGATACGCAGTATTTT.

The V and J genes are TRBV5-6 and TRBJ2-2, with D perhaps assigned TRBD1 or TRBD2 (5 bases each). Germline CDR1 and CDR2: SGHDT and YYEEEE. The V end was cut by 4 bases, the J end by 6 bases, with 10 bases between. This CDR3 region has 13 residues. DNA of the CDR3: TGTGCCAGCAGCGACGGGACGTCCGGGGAGCTGTTTTTT. Translation: CASSDGTSGELFF.

This clonotype was detected a few times. The CDR3 loop is CASSLTGTGADNEQFF. DNA of the CDR3: TGTGCCAGCAGCTTAACCGGGACAGGGGCCGACAATGAGCAGTTCTTC. The genes are TRBV7-3 and TRBJ2-1, with 10 bases identical to TRBD1. Germline-derived CDR1 and CDR2 are SGHTA and FQGTGA. The CDR3 is 16 amino acids. After removal of 0 bases from V and 5 bases from J, the junction contained 4 bases not matched to a gene.

This clonotype appeared many times. The chain has TRBV7-2 and TRBJ2-1, with TRBD2 matching over 10 bases. The junction had 8 bases not matched to a gene; V was cut back by 5 bases and J by 7 bases. The CDR3 is 15 residues long. The germline V gene has CDR1 SGHTA and CDR2 FQGNSA. As DNA, the CDR3 is TGTGCCAGCAGCCTAACTAGCGGGGAGTGGAATGAGCAGTTCTTC. Its protein product is CASSLTSGEWNEQFF. Full variable domain (outside the CDR3, taken from reference TRBV7-2 and TRBJ2-1): GAGVSQSPSNKVTEKGKDVELRCDPISGHTALYWYRQSLGQGLEFLIYFQGNSAPDKSGLPSDRFSAERTGGSVSTLTIQRTQQEDSAVYLCASSLTSGEWNEQFFGPGTRLTVL.

This chain connects TRBV2 to TRBJ2-2, with D perhaps given as TRBD1 or TRBD2 (5 bases each). Trimming left V 2 bases short and J 3 bases short, with 13 bases between. Germline assignment: CDR1 SNHLY and CDR2 FYNNEI. This CDR3 spans 16 amino acids. CDR3 protein: CASSERQGPDTGELFF. In nucleotides, the CDR3 is TGTGCCAGCAGTGAACGGCAGGGACCAGACACCGGGGAGCTGTTTTTT.

V and J are TRBV9 and TRBJ2-6, with D unresolved. The CDR3 has 15 residues. Germline lookup yields CDR1 SGDLS and CDR2 YYNGEE. Between the trimmed V and J ends, which lost 1 base and 0 bases, there was a span of 5 bases. The DNA of the CDR3 is TGTGCCAGCAGCGTATACAGCTCTGGGGCCAACGTCCTGACTTTC. Encoded protein: CASSVYSSGANVLTF.

This clonotype occurred a few times. This chain joins TRBV19 and TRBJ2-3; the match to TRBD2 covers 7 bases. Trimming cost V 10 bases and J 8 bases; bases outside gene matches: 18. The CDR3 sequence is 15 residues long. Germline lookup yields CDR1 LNHDA and CDR2 SQIVND (reference sequence). This CDR3 is CATSSSGTPSGTQYF. CDR3 DNA sequence: TGTGCCACCAGCTCGAGCGGGACTCCTTCGGGTACGCAGTATTTT.

The table lists this clonotype with a few counts. The genes are TRBV18 and TRBJ2-1; tentative D call: TRBD1 (6 bases). The germline V and J ends were trimmed by 0 bases and 8 bases, with 14 bases remaining between them. The CDR3 is 15 residues long. Germline V lookup: CDR1 KGHSH, CDR2 LQKENI. CDR3 sequence: CASSPPRTAGHEQFF. The DNA for the CDR3 is TGTGCCAGCTCACCACCAAGGACAGCTGGACATGAGCAGTTCTTC.

In DNA form, the CDR3 reads TGCAGCGTTGCATATGATGGGGTTTGGGGCACTGAAGCTTTCTTT. Translated, it gives CSVAYDGVWGTEAFF. This rearrangement joins TRBV29-1 to TRBJ1-1, with D hard to call. V was clipped by 4 bases and J by 4 bases, with 19 bases between them. The CDR3 contains 15 residues. CDR1 is SQVTM and CDR2 is ANQGSEA in the germline V gene.

The chain uses TRBV6-1 and TRBJ1-5; D not resolved. Germline CDR1 is MNHNS and CDR2 is SASEGT. This CDR3 is 13 amino acids long. Trimming took 2 bases from V and 7 from J, leaving 9 bases between them. The DNA of the CDR3 is TGTGCCAGCAGTGAATTGGGAAAACAGCCCCAGCATTTT. This sequence encodes CASSELGKQPQHF.

Regarding this clonotype: Being one base from a much bigger clone, this may be a read error. The rearrangement uses TRBV11-3 and TRBJ2-1; 7 bases align to TRBD1. Losses at the gene ends were 1 base for V and 9 bases for J; bases not matched to a gene: 15. The V gene's germline CDR1 is SGHNT and CDR2 YENEEA. The CDR3 runs 17 residues. CDR3 coding DNA: TGTGCCAGCAGCTTAGGGGGCCTAGGGCGTGGGGACAGTGAGCAGTTCTTC. Protein: CASSLGGLGRGDSEQFF.

V usage is TRBV6-5 and J usage is TRBJ2-2; tentative D call: TRBD2 (5 bases). The V gene lost 0 bases and the J gene lost 4 bases, with 21 bases spanning the gap. The CDR3 consists of 19 residues. Per the germline V gene, CDR1 is MNHEY and CDR2 is SVGAGI. The DNA of the CDR3 is TGTGCCAGCAGTTACTCCTATAGGAAGCGAGGGCCACGCACCGGGGAGCTGTTTTTT. Its protein product is CASSYSYRKRGPRTGELFF.

The chain joins TRBV9 to TRBJ2-7; 9 bases match TRBD1. The J call may not be correct, given that the DNA end is closer to TRBJ2-1. This CDR3 contains 15 residues. Germline CDR1 is SGDLS and CDR2 is YYNGEE. This chain's CDR3 is CASSVAGTGPYEQFF. The CDR3 coding sequence is TGTGCCAGCAGCGTAGCGGGGACAGGGCCCTACGAGCAGTTCTTC.

This clonotype was seen more than once but under ten times. This chain uses TRBV20-1 with TRBJ2-1, with 9 bases aligning to TRBD2. This CDR3 spans 14 amino acids. V lost 5 bases to trimming and J lost 9 bases; unmatched junction nucleotides: 11. In germline, CDR1 is DFQATT, CDR2 SNEGSKA (reference sequence). The CDR3 DNA reads TGCAGTGCTTTACTAGCGGGTGAAACGGGTGAGCAGTTCTTC. Protein sequence: CSALLAGETGEQFF.

The table lists this clonotype with many counts. The rearrangement links TRBV11-2 to TRBJ2-1; a possible D gene is TRBD1 (5 bases). Looked up from germline, CDR1 is SGHAT and CDR2 is FQNNGV. The V end lost 5 bases, the J end lost 8 bases, and 19 bases lay between the germline ends. This CDR3 has 15 amino acids. The CDR3 sequence is CASSLPGPLRDEQFF. The CDR3 DNA follows: TGTGCCAGCAGCCTCCCAGGGCCCCTACGGGATGAGCAGTTCTTC.

The rearrangement uses TRBV4-1 and TRBJ1-5, with D perhaps TRBD1 (5 bases). The CDR3 loop spans 18 amino acids. CDR1 MGHRA and CDR2 YSYEKL come from the germline V gene. Trimming stripped 0 bases from V and 0 bases from J, with 15 bases between. The CDR3 sequence: CASSQEDIRWYSNQPQHF. The CDR3, as DNA: TGCGCCAGCAGCCAAGAGGACATACGGTGGTATAGCAATCAGCCCCAGCATTTT.

The gene calls are TRBV2 and TRBJ2-2; 7 bases are shared with TRBD1. The CDR3 totals 15 residues. Germline assignment: CDR1 SNHLY and CDR2 FYNNEI. V was clipped by 8 bases and J by 6 bases; unmatched bases: 12. DNA for the CDR3: TGTGCCAGCCGGAGCCGGGACAGCCCCCCCGGGGAGCTGTTTTTT. This gives the protein CASRSRDSPPGELFF.

This clonotype was recorded a few times. The gene calls are TRBV4-3 and TRBJ2-5, with D unresolved. CDR3 length: 14 amino acids. V gave up 4 bases and J gave up 2 bases, with 11 bases separating them. In germline, CDR1 is LGHNA, CDR2 YSLEER. The CDR3 coding sequence is TGCGCCAGCAGCCCCCGAGGAAATCAAGAGACCCAGTACTTC. Translation gives CASSPRGNQETQYF.

This clonotype came up many times. This sequence joins TRBV3-1 and TRBJ1-5; a possible D gene is TRBD1 (5 bases). Germline-derived CDR1 and CDR2 are LGHDT and YNNKEL (reference sequence). Trimming pared 4 bases from V and 1 base from J, leaving 5 bases between. This CDR3 has 13 residues. The CDR3 DNA follows: TGTGCCAGCAGCCGGGGGAGCAATCAGCCCCAGCATTTT. It is translated as CASSRGSNQPQHF.

This clonotype was found a few times. CDR3 DNA sequence: TGTGCCTGGAGTGTAATAGCGGGAGGCCCAGATACGCAGTATTTT. Protein product: CAWSVIAGGPDTQYF. The V gene is TRBV30, the J gene TRBJ2-3; 10 nucleotides line up with TRBD2. The J segment lost 4 bases and the V segment lost 0 bases, leaving 4 bases of the junction unmatched. This CDR3 contains 15 residues. CDR1 and CDR2 (germline): GTSNPN, SVGIG (reference sequence).

This clonotype was found many times. J is TRBJ2-7 and V is TRBV2; D unresolved. The V end was cut by 6 bases, the J end by 7 bases, with 10 bases between. CDR1 and CDR2 from the germline V gene are SNHLY and FYNNEI. The CDR3 spans 11 residues. CDR3 DNA sequence: TGTGCCAGCAGAGCAAACGGTGAGCAGTACTTC. Amino acid sequence: CASRANGEQYF.

J is TRBJ2-7 and V is TRBV28; D may be TRBD2 (5 bases). The germline gives CDR1 MDHEN, CDR2 SYDVKM. This CDR3 has 15 amino acids. The germline V and J ends were trimmed by 3 bases and 3 bases, with 15 bases remaining between them. Here the CDR3 DNA reads TGTGCCAGCAGTTTTGTCTCTGGGAGTCTCTACGAGCAGTACTTC. Translated, it gives CASSFVSGSLYEQYF.